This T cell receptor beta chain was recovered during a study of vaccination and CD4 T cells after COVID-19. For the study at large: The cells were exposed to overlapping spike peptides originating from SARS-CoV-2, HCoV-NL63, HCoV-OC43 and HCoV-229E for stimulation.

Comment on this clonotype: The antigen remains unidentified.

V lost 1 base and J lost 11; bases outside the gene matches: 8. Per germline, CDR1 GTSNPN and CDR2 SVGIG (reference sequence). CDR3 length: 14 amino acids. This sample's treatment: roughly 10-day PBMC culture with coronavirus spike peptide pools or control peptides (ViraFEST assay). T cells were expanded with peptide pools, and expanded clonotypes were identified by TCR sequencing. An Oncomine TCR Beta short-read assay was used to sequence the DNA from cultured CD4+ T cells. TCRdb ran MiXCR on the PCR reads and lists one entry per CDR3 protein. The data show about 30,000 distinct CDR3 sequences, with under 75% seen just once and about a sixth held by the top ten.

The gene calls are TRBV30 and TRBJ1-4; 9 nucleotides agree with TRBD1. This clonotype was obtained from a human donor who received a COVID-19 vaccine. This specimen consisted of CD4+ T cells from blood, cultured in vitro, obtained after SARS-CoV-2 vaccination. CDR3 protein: CAWSEIQGAPKLFF. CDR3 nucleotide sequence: TGTGCCTGGAGTGAAATACAGGGGGCTCCTAAACTGTTTTTT.